This TCR beta chain was documented in a study of shared T cell receptors in the human thymus. Profiled with immunoSEQ multiplex PCR; TCRdb holds only in-frame clones, not every one. This table has more than 550,000 clones, roughly 86% appearing once. The length of the CDR3 is 15 residues. Trimming shortened V by 6 bases and J by 7 bases, and 22 bases separated the two germline ends. The germline V gene has CDR1 MNHNY and CDR2 SVGAGI (reference sequence). This sample was also put to use in a study of human thymus T cells.

This receptor was identified in a boy under two years old with a congenital heart defect. V gene TRBV6-6 combines with J gene TRBJ2-7; D uncertain. Material: thymocytes. The CDR3 nucleotides are TGTGCCAGCAGGCCGACATCGACGCCTTCTGGGGAGCAGTACTTC. Translation gives CASRPTSTPSGEQYF.